Sequencing of this T cell receptor beta chain was carried out in a study of blood T cells in healthy people across ages. Next came a second PCR, run for 7 to 11 cycles, which used a sample-barcoded 5' primer along with a J-beta primer mix. MiXCR, run by TCRdb on the 5' RACE reads, gives a single entry per CDR3 protein. The data contain 800,000 to 950,000 distinct CDR3 sequences, about 29% of them singletons. V was clipped by 3 bases and J by 0 bases, with 17 bases between them. The CDR3 consists of 16 residues. Per germline, CDR1 DFQATT and CDR2 SNEGSKA (reference sequence). This sample was shared with a second study, whose subject was T cells of mothers and their children.

The source of this sequence is a woman in her forties in good health. The gene calls are TRBV20-1 and TRBJ1-1; D may be TRBD1 (5 bases). Input material: blood. CDR3 nucleotides: TGCAGTGCTAGTGACGTGGGACTCCCCCTGAACACTGAAGCTTTCTTT. It translates to CSASDVGLPLNTEAFF.